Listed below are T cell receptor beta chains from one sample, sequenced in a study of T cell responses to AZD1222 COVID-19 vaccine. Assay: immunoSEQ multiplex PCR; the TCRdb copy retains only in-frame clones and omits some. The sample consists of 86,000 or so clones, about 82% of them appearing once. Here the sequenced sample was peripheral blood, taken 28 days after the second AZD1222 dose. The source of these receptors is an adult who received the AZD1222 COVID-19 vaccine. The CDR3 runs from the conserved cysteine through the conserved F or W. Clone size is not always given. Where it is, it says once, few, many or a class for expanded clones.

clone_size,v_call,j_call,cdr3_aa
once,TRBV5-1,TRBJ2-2,CASTQASNTGELFF
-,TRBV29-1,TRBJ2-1,CSVDGLADNEQFF
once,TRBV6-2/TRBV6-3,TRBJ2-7,CASTPQGKHEQYF
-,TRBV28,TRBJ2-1,CASSLPGPPYNEQFF
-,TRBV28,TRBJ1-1,CASILHPNTEAFF
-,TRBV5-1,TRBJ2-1,CASSPGTTIEQFF
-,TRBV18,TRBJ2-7,CASSPLDRGSEQYF
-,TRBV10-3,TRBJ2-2,CAISDNGELFF
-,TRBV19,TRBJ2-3,CASSIGWSTDTQYF
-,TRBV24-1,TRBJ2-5,CATSARGGRQETQYF
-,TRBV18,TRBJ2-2,CASSPGTGPNTGELFF
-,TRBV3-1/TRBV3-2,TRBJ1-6,CASSRAAGSPLHF
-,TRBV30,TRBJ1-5,CAWSVRGGAPFQPQHF
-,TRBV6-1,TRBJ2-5,CASSEFGRAETQYF
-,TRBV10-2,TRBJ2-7,CASSLLEGQTYEQYF
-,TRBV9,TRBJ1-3,CASSVMTDSGNTIYF
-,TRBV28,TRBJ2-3,CATREGSTDTQYF
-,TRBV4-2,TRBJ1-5,CASSLDRSSNQPQHF
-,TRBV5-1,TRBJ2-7,CASSAWTGSYEQYF
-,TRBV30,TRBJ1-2,CAWSPGLEGYTF
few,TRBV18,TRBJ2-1,CASSPPMGGDNEQFF
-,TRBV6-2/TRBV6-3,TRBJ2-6,CASSDRGPANVLTF